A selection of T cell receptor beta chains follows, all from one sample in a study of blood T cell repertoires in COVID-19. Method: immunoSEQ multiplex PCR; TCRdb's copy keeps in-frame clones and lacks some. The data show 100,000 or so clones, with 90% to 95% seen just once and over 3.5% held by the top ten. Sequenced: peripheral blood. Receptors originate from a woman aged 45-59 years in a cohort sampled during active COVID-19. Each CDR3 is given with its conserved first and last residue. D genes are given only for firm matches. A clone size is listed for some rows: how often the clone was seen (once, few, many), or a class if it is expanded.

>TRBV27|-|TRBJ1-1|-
CASSLGLYTEAFF
TGTGCCAGCAGTTTGGGGCTGTACACTGAAGCTTTCTTT
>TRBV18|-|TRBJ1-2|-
CASSPAENYGYTF
TGTGCCAGCTCACCTGCGGAAAACTATGGCTACACCTTC
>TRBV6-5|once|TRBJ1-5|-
CASRFRGRDQPQHF
TGTGCCAGCAGATTCAGGGGCCGGGATCAGCCCCAGCATTTT
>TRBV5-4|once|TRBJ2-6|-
CASSLGSGQGISGANVLTF
TGTGCCAGCAGCTTGGGTTCAGGGCAGGGGATCTCTGGGGCCAACGTCCTGACTTTC
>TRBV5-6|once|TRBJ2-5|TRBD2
CASIRTGGRETQYF
TGTGCCAGCATCCGAACGGGAGGGCGAGAGACCCAGTACTTC
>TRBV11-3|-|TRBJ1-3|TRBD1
CASSLTGAEDTIYF
TGTGCCAGCAGCTTGACAGGGGCCGAAGACACCATATATTTT
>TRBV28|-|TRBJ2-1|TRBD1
CASLDRLYNEQFF
TGTGCCAGCCTGGACAGGCTCTACAATGAGCAGTTCTTC
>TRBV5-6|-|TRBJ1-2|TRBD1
CASSWDGTGGGYTF
TGTGCCAGCAGCTGGGACGGGACAGGGGGTGGCTACACCTTC
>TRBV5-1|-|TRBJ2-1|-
CASSLSGPSSAHNEQFF
TGCGCCAGCAGCTTGTCTGGCCCCTCTAGCGCCCACAATGAGCAGTTCTTC
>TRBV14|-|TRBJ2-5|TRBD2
CASSQVAGGGETQYF
TGTGCCAGCAGCCAAGTAGCGGGAGGTGGAGAGACCCAGTACTTC
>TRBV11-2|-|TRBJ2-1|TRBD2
CASSTLGGRNEQFF
TGTGCCAGCAGCACCCTCGGCGGGAGAAATGAGCAGTTCTTC
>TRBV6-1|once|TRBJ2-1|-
CASSERAFSSYNEQFF
TGTGCCAGCAGTGAGCGGGCATTCAGCTCCTACAATGAGCAGTTCTTC
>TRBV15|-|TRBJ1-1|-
CATSGLGTEAFF
TGTGCCACCAGCGGCCTAGGCACTGAAGCTTTCTTT
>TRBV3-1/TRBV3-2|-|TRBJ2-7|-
CASSLLRAHEQYF
TGTGCCAGCAGCCTCCTGAGGGCCCACGAGCAGTACTTC
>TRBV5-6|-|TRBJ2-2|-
CASSSPFDTPNTGELFF
TGTGCCAGCAGCTCCCCGTTTGACACCCCGAACACCGGGGAGCTGTTTTTT
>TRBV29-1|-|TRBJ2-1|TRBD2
CSVEGGTSLLANEQFF
TGCAGCGTTGAGGGGGGGACTAGTCTTCTCGCCAATGAGCAGTTCTTC
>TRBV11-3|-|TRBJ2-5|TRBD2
CASSLDGGVRETQYF
TGTGCCAGCAGCTTAGACGGGGGGGTCCGAGAGACCCAGTACTTC
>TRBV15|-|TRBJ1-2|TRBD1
CATSRDRGTALYGYTF
TGTGCCACCAGCAGAGATAGGGGGACAGCCCTCTATGGCTACACCTTC
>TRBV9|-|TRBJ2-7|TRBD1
CASSAGTASSYEQYF
TGTGCCAGCTCGGCCGGGACAGCGAGCTCCTACGAGCAGTACTTC
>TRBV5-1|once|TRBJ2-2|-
CASSLDLQGYNTGELFF
TGCGCCAGCAGCTTGGACTTGCAGGGATATAACACCGGGGAGCTGTTTTTT
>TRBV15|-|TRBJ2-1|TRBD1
CATSRVIGQENNEQFF
TGTGCCACCAGCAGGGTGATAGGACAGGAGAACAATGAGCAGTTCTTC
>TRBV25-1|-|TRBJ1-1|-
CASSEYFTDGGSTEAFF
TGTGCCAGCAGTGAATATTTCACGGATGGCGGGAGTACTGAAGCTTTCTTT
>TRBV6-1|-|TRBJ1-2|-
CASSERQGGNYGYTF
TGTGCCAGCAGTGAAAGGCAGGGCGGAAACTATGGCTACACCTTC
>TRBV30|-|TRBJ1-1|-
CAWRAGNRANTEAFF
TGTGCCTGGAGGGCTGGAAACAGGGCGAACACTGAAGCTTTCTTT
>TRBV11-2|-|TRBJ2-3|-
CASSTQRLIDTQYF
TGTGCCAGCAGCACCCAGAGACTAATAGATACGCAGTATTTT
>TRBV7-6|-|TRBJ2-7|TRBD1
CASSSGTDVSYEQYF
TGTGCCAGCAGTTCCGGGACAGACGTTTCCTACGAGCAGTACTTC
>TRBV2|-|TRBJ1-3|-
CASSDQISGNTIYF
TGTGCCAGCAGTGATCAGATCTCTGGAAACACCATATATTTT
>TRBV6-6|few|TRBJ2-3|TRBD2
CASTSGRLGSTDTQYF
TGTGCCAGTACTAGCGGGAGGTTGGGTAGCACAGATACGCAGTATTTT
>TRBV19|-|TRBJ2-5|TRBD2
CASRRLAGEGETQYF
TGTGCCAGTAGGCGACTAGCGGGAGAGGGCGAGACCCAGTACTTC
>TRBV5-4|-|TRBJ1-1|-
CASSLGGLRPNTEAFF
TGTGCCAGCAGCTTGGGAGGGCTCAGACCAAACACTGAAGCTTTCTTT
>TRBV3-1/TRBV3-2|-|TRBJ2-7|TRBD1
CASSGRTGAHEQYF
TGTGCCAGCAGCGGGCGGACAGGGGCCCACGAGCAGTACTTC
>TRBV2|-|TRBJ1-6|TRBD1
CASSEGQGSYSPLHF
TGTGCCAGCAGTGAGGGACAGGGGAGTTATTCACCCCTCCACTTT
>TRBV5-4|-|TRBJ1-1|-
CASSLDRLQTEAFF
TGTGCCAGCAGCTTGGACAGGTTACAGACTGAAGCTTTCTTT
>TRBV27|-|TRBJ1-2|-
CASSPGGLYGYTF
TGTGCCAGCAGCCCGGGGGGGCTCTATGGCTACACCTTC
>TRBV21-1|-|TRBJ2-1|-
CASSKGRVPENEQFF
TGTGCCAGCAGCAAAGGGCGGGTCCCTGAGAATGAGCAGTTCTTC
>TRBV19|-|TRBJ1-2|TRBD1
CASSIGTGNYGYTF
TGTGCCAGTAGTATAGGGACAGGGAACTATGGCTACACCTTC
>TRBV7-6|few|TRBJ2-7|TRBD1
CASSRQGYEQYF
TGTGCCAGCAGCCGACAGGGCTACGAGCAGTACTTC
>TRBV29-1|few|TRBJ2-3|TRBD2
CSVAGSGNTDTQYF
TGCAGCGTCGCGGGTAGCGGGAACACAGATACGCAGTATTTT
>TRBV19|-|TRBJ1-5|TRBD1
CASSIRDRGRPSNQPQHF
TGTGCCAGTAGTATTCGGGACAGGGGGCGGCCTAGCAATCAGCCCCAGCATTTT
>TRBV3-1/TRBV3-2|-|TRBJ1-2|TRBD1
CASSHSGQETNYGYTF
TGTGCCAGCAGCCACTCCGGACAGGAGACTAACTATGGCTACACCTTC
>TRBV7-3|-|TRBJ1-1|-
CASSSLPLQGWASNTEAFF
TGTGCCAGCAGCTCCCTACCCTTACAGGGTTGGGCTTCTAACACTGAAGCTTTCTTT
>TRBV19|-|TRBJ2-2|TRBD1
CASSRQGRAGELFF
TGTGCCAGTAGCCGACAGGGGCGCGCCGGGGAGCTGTTTTTT
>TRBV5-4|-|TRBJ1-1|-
CASSLVGRQNTEAFF
TGTGCCAGCAGCTTAGTGGGGAGACAGAACACTGAAGCTTTCTTT
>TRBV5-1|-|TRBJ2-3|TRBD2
CASSLYGGTDTQYF
TGCGCCAGCAGCTTGTACGGGGGGACAGATACGCAGTATTTT
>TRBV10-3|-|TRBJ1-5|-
CAINQGTNQPQHF
TGTGCCATCAATCAGGGTACCAATCAGCCCCAGCATTTT
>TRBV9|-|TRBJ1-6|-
CASSGGDSPLHF
TGTGCCAGCAGTGGCGGGGATTCACCCCTCCACTTT
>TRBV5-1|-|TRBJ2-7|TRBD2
CASSSASGSYEQYF
TGCGCCAGCAGCTCGGCTAGCGGGAGCTACGAGCAGTACTTC
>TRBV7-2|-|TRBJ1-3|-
CASSGRTDSGNTIYF
TGTGCCAGCAGCGGTCGGACAGACTCTGGAAACACCATATATTTT
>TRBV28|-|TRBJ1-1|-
CASSLVRGTTEAFF
TGTGCCAGCAGTTTAGTGCGGGGGACCACTGAAGCTTTCTTT
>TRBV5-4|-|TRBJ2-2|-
CASSLGVSFSANTGELFF
TGTGCCAGCAGCTTGGGAGTTTCCTTTTCCGCGAACACCGGGGAGCTGTTTTTT
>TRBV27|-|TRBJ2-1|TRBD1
CASSLSTTQSGTGGLHEQFF
TGTGCCAGCAGTTTATCGACGACACAATCGGGGACAGGGGGCCTCCATGAGCAGTTCTTC
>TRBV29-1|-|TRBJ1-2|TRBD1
CSVEVTGVYGYTF
TGCAGCGTTGAAGTAACAGGGGTATATGGCTACACCTTC
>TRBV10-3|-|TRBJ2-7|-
CAIRDREITYEQYF
TGTGCCATCAGAGACCGGGAAATTACCTACGAGCAGTACTTC
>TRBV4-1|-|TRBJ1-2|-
CASSLGTQTLVNYGYTF
TGCGCCAGCAGCCTAGGGACACAAACTTTAGTTAACTATGGCTACACCTTC
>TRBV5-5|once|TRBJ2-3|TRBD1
CASSSIQGATDTQYF
TGTGCCAGCAGCTCGATACAGGGGGCAACAGATACGCAGTATTTT
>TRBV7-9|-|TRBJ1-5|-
CASSAGTDNQPQHF
TGTGCCAGCAGCGCGGGGACGGACAATCAGCCCCAGCATTTT
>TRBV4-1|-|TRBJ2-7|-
CASSQGLLDHEQYF
TGCGCCAGCAGCCAGGGACTCTTAGACCACGAGCAGTACTTC
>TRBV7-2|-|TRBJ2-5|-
CASSFSGAETQYF
TGTGCCAGCAGCTTCTCAGGGGCAGAGACCCAGTACTTC
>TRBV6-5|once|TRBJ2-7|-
CASSWRPNYEQYF
TGTGCCAGCAGTTGGCGGCCCAACTACGAGCAGTACTTC